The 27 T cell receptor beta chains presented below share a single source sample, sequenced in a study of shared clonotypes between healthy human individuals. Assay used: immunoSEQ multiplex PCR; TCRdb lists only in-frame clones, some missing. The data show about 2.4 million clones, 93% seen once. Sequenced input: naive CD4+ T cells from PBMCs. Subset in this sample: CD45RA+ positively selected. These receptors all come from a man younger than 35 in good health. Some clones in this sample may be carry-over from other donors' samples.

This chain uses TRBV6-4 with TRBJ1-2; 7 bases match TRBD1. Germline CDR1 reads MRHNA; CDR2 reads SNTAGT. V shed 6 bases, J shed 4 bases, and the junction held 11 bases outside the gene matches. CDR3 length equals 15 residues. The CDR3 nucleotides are TGTGCCAGCAGCCCTCAAGCGGGACAGTTCTATGGCTACACCTTC. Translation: CASSPQAGQFYGYTF.

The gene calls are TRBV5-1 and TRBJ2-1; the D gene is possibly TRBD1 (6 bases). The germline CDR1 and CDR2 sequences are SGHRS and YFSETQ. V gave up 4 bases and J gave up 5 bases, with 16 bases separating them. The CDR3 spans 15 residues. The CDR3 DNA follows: TGCGCCAGCAGCCCTGACAGGCTCCTTCACAATGAGCAGTTCTTC. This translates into CASSPDRLLHNEQFF.

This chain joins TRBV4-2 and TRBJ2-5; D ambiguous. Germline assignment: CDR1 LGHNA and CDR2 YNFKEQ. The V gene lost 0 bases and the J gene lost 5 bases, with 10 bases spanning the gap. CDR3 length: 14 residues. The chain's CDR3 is CASSQEMQRETQYF. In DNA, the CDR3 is TGTGCCAGCAGCCAAGAAATGCAACGGGAGACCCAGTACTTC.

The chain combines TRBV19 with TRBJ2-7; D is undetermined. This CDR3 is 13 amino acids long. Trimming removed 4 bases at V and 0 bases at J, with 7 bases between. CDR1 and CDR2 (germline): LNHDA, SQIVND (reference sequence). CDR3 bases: TGTGCCAGTAGTAGCGGCGGCTCCTACGAGCAGTACTTC. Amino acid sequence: CASSSGGSYEQYF.

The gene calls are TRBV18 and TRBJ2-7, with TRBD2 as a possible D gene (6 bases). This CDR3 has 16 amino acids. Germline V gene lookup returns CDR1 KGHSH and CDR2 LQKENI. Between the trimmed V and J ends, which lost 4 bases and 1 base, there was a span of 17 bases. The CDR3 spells CASSLGTGVKSYEQYF. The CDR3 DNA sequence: TGTGCCAGCTCACTCGGTACGGGGGTGAAATCCTACGAGCAGTACTTC. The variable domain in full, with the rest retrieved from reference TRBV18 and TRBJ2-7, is NAGVMQNPRHLVRRRGQEARLRCSPMKGHSHVYWYRQLPEEGLKFMVYLQKENIIDESGMPKERFSAEFPKEGPSILRIQQVVRGDSAAYFCASSLGTGVKSYEQYFGPGTRLTVT.

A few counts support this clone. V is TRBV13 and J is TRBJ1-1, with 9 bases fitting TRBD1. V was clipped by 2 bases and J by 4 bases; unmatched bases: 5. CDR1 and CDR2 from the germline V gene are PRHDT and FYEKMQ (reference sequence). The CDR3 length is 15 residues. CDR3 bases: TGTGCCAGCAGCTTATACAGGGGGCGCATCACTGAAGCTTTCTTT. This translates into CASSLYRGRITEAFF.

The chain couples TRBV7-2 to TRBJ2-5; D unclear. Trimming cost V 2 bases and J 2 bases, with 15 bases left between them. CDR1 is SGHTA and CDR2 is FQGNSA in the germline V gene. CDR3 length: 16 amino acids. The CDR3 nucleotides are TGTGCCAGCAGCTTAAATGTACCCCTCCTACAAGAGACCCAGTACTTC. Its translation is CASSLNVPLLQETQYF. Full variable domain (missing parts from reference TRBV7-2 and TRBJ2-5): GAGVSQSPSNKVTEKGKDVELRCDPISGHTALYWYRQSLGQGLEFLIYFQGNSAPDKSGLPSDRFSAERTGGSVSTLTIQRTQQEDSAVYLCASSLNVPLLQETQYFGPGTRLLVL.

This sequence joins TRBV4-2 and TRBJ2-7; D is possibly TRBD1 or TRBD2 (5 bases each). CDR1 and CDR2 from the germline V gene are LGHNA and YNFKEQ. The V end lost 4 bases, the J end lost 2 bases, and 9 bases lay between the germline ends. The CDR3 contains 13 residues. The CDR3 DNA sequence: TGTGCCAGCAGCCGGGACGGTCCCTACGAGCAGTACTTC. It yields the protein CASSRDGPYEQYF.

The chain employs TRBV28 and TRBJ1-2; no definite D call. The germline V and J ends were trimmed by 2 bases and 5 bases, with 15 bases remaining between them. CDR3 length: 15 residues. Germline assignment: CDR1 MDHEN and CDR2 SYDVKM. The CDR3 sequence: CASSLNVVRVYGYTF. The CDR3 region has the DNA TGTGCCAGCAGTTTAAATGTGGTGCGGGTATATGGCTACACCTTC.

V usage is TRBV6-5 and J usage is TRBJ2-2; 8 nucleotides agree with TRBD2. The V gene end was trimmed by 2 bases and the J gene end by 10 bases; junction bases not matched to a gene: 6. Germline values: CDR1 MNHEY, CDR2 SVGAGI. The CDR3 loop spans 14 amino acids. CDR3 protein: CASSYTIGLAELFF. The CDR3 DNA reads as TGTGCCAGCAGTTACACCATCGGACTAGCGGAGCTGTTTTTT.

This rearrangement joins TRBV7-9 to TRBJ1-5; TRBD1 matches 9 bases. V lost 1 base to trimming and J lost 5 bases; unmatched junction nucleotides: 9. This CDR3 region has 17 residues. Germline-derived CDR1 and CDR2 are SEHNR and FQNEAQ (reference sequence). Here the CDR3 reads CASSLGIGQGPYQPQHF. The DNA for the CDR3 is TGTGCCAGCAGCTTAGGGATTGGACAGGGGCCTTATCAGCCCCAGCATTTT.

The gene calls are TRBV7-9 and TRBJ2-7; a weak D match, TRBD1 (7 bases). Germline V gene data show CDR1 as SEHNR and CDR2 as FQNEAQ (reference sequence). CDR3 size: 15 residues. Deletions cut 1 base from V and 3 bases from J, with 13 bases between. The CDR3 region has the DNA TGTGCCAGCAGCTTAGTTCCAGGGGGGCTCTACGAGCAGTACTTC. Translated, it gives CASSLVPGGLYEQYF.

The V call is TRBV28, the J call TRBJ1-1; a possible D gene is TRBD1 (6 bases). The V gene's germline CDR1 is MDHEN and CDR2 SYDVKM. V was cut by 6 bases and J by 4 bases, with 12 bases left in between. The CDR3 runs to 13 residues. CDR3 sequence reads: CASSPRGATEAFF. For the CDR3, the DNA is TGTGCCAGCAGCCCTCGGGGGGCCACTGAAGCTTTCTTT.

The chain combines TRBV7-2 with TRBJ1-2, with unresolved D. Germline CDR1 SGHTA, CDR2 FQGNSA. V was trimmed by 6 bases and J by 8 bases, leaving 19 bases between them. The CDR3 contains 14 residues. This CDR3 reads CASSRIGELRGYTF. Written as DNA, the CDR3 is TGTGCCAGCAGTCGTATTGGGGAGCTGAGGGGCTACACCTTC.

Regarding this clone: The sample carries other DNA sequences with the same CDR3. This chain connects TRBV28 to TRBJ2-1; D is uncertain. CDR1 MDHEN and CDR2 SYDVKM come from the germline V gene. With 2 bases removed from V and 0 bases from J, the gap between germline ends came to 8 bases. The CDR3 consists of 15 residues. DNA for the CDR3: TGTGCCAGCAGTTTAGTACCTAGCTCCTACAATGAGCAGTTCTTC. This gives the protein CASSLVPSSYNEQFF.

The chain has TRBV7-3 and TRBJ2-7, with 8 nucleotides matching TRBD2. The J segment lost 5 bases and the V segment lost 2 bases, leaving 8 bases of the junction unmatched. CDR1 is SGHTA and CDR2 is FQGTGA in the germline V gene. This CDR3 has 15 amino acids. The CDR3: CASSLLKREFNEQYF. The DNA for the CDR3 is TGTGCCAGCAGCTTACTCAAGCGGGAGTTCAACGAGCAGTACTTC. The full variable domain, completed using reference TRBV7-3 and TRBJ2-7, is GAGVSQTPSNKVTEKGKYVELRCDPISGHTALYWYRQSLGQGPEFLIYFQGTGAADDSGLPNDRFFAVRPEGSVSTLKIQRTERGDSAVYLCASSLLKREFNEQYFGPGTRLTVT.

The CDR3 is CASSLPLGDNSNQPQHF. The DNA for the CDR3 is TGTGCCAGCAGCCTTCCACTTGGCGACAATAGCAATCAGCCCCAGCATTTT. The chain has TRBV7-9 and TRBJ1-5; D call uncertain. CDR1 SEHNR and CDR2 FQNEAQ come from the germline V gene (reference sequence). This CDR3 spans 17 amino acids. V was cut by 5 bases and J by 0 bases, with 17 bases left in between.

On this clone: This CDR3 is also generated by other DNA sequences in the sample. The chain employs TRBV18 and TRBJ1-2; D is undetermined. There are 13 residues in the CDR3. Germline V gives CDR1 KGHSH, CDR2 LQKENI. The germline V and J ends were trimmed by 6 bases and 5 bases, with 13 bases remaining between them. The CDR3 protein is CASSPLTEYGYTF. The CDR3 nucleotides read TGTGCCAGCTCCCCTTTGACGGAATATGGCTACACCTTC. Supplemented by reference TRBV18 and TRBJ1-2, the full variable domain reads NAGVMQNPRHLVRRRGQEARLRCSPMKGHSHVYWYRQLPEEGLKFMVYLQKENIIDESGMPKERFSAEFPKEGPSILRIQQVVRGDSAAYFCASSPLTEYGYTFGSGTRLTVV.

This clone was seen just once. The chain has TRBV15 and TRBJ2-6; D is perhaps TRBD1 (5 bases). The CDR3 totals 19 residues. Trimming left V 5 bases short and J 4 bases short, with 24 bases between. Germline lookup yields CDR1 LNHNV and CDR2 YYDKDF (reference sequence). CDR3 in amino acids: CATSHSPGLFGSGANVLTF. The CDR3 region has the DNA TGTGCCACCAGCCACAGCCCAGGGTTGTTTGGGTCCGGGGCCAACGTCCTGACTTTC.

For the CDR3, the DNA is TGTGCCAGCAGTTACTCCCCCCACCAGCCCCAGCATTTT. Translation gives CASSYSPHQPQHF. The rearrangement links TRBV2 to TRBJ1-5; no clear D gene. V lost 5 bases to trimming and J lost 7 bases, with 12 bases between them. The germline CDR1 and CDR2 sequences are SNHLY and FYNNEI. The CDR3 runs 13 residues.

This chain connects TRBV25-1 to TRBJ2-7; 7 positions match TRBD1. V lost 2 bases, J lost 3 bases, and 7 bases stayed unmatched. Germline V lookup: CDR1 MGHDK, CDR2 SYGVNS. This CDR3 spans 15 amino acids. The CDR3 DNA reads TGTGCCAGCAGTGAACCCCGGACAGGAGGCTACGAGCAGTACTTC. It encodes CASSEPRTGGYEQYF.

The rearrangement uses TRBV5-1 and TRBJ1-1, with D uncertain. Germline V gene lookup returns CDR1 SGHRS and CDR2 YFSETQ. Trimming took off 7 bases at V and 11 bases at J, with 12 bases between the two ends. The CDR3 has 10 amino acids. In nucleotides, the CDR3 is TGCGCCAGCGAGACCAAGGAGGCTTTCTTT. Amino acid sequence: CASETKEAFF.

CDR3 residues: CASSYSGAAQYF. In DNA, the CDR3 is TGTGCCAGCAGTTACTCGGGGGCAGCTCAGTACTTC. The rearrangement joins TRBV6-5 to TRBJ2-7, with D possibly being TRBD1 (6 bases). The CDR3 consists of 12 residues. Germline CDR1 MNHEY, CDR2 SVGAGI. V gave up 0 bases and J gave up 10 bases, with 10 bases separating them.

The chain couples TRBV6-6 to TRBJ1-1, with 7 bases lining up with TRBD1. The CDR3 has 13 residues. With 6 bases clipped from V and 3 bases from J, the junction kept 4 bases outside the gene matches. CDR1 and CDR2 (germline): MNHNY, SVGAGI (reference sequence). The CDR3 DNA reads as TGTGCCAGCAGCACAGACAGGGACACTGAAGCTTTCTTT. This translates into CASSTDRDTEAFF.

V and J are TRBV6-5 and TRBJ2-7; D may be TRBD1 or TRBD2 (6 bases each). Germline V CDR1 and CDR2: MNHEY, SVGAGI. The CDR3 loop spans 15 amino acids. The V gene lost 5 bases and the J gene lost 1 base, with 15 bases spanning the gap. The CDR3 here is CASSRPGARSYEQYF. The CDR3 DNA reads TGTGCCAGCAGTCGGCCGGGGGCACGGTCCTACGAGCAGTACTTC.

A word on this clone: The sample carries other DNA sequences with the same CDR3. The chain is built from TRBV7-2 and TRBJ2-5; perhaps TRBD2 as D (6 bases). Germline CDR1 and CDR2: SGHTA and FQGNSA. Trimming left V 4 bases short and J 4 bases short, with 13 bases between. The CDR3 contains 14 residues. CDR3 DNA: TGTGCCAGCAGCTCCTTGCGGGGTGTAGAGACCCAGTACTTC. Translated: CASSSLRGVETQYF.

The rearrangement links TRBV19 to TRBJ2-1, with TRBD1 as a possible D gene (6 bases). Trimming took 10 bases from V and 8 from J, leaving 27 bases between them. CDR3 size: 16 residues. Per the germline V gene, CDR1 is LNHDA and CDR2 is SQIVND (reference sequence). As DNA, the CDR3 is TGTGCCACCACCACCAGGGGTACAGGATTTGGGGATGAGCAGTTCTTC. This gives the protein CATTTRGTGFGDEQFF.